The next 5 T cell receptor beta chains were all read from a single sample in a study of T cell responses to AZD1222 COVID-19 vaccine. Sequencing was performed with immunoSEQ multiplex PCR; in TCRdb, only in-frame clones are kept and a portion is missing. The profile covers about 200,000 clones, with approximately 95% appearing a single time and about 1% taken by the ten largest. The source material was peripheral blood, sampled 28 days after the second AZD1222 dose. Receptors originate from an adult who received the AZD1222 COVID-19 vaccine.

This clone appeared a few times. Other DNA sequences in this sample translate to the same CDR3. The CDR3 nucleotides are TGCGCCAGCAGCTTGCAAGAGACCCAGTACTTC. This codes for CASSLQETQYF. The rearrangement uses TRBV5-1 and TRBJ2-5; no clear D gene. Germline loops: CDR1 SGHRS, CDR2 YFSETQ. Trimming pared 1 base from V and 2 bases from J, leaving 0 bases between. The length of the CDR3 is 11 residues.

This sequence joins TRBV27 and TRBJ2-2; 9 bases are shared with TRBD1. The V gene end was trimmed by 7 bases and the J gene end by 5 bases; junction bases not matched to a gene: 5. The CDR3 extends over 14 amino acids. Germline V gene lookup returns CDR1 MNHEY and CDR2 SMNVEV (reference sequence). The CDR3, as DNA: TGTGCCAGCAAGGCGGACAGGGGTACCGGGGAGCTGTTTTTT. Amino acids: CASKADRGTGELFF.

This clone appeared a single time. The chain combines TRBV19 with TRBJ1-4; possible D gene TRBD1, 5 bases. Germline lookup yields CDR1 LNHDA and CDR2 SQIVND (reference sequence). The CDR3 consists of 16 residues. Deletions cut 3 bases from V and 7 bases from J, with 18 bases between. The CDR3 is CASSILRAAYSEKLFF. CDR3 DNA sequence: TGTGCCAGTAGTATTCTCAGGGCGGCATATAGTGAAAAACTGTTTTTT.

The chain combines TRBV28 with TRBJ2-5; D remains unclear. V dropped 1 base and J dropped 0 bases, with 9 bases sitting between them. There are 15 residues in the CDR3. Germline loops: CDR1 MDHEN, CDR2 SYDVKM. DNA for the CDR3: TGTGCCAGCAGTTTATCTACCCTGAACCAAGAGACCCAGTACTTC. Translation gives CASSLSTLNQETQYF. Full variable domain (rest looked up from reference TRBV28 and TRBJ2-5): DVKVTQSSRYLVKRTGEKVFLECVQDMDHENMFWYRQDPGLGLRLIYFSYDVKMKEKGDIPEGYSVSREKKERFSLILESASTNQTSMYLCASSLSTLNQETQYFGPGTRLLVL.

The J gene is TRBJ1-5, the V gene TRBV6-5, with D perhaps matching TRBD1 (5 bases). Per germline, CDR1 MNHEY and CDR2 SVGAGI. Trimming removed 2 bases from V and 3 bases from J, with 11 bases in between. The CDR3 length is 15 residues. For the CDR3, the DNA is TGTGCCAGCAGTTACGGGGACGGGATCAATCAGCCCCAGCATTTT. It yields the protein CASSYGDGINQPQHF.